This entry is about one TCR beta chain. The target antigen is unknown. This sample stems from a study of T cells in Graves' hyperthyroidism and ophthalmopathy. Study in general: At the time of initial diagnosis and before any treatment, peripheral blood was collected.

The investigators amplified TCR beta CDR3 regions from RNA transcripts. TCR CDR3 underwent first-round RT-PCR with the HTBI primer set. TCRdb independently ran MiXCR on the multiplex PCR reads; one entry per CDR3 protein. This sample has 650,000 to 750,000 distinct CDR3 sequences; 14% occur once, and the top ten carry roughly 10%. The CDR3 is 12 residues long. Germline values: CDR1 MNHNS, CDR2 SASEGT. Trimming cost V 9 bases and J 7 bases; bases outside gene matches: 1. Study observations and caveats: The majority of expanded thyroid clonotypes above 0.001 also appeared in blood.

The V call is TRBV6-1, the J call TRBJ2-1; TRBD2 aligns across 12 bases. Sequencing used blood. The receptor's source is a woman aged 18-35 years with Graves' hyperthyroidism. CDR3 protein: CASGTSGNEQFF. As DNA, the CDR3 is TGTGCCAGTGGGACTAGCGGGAATGAGCAGTTCTTC.